The clone carrying this T cell receptor beta chain was detected many times. Its cognate antigen is unknown. MiXCR was run by TCRdb on the 5' RACE reads, yielding one entry per CDR3 protein. Among fewer than 900,000 distinct CDR3 sequences listed, 15% to 20% were seen once. These data come from a study of identical twins. Findings of the study overall: Cord blood beta clonotypes present at high abundance carried fewer insertions; no such pattern appeared in memory repertoires.

V lost 2 bases and J lost 0, with 8 bases in between. The germline V gene encodes CDR1 SGHRS and CDR2 YFSETQ. The CDR3 contains 14 residues. The same data also went into a second study, on T cells expressing NK-cell markers.

The rearrangement uses TRBV5-1 and TRBJ1-1; a possible D gene is TRBD1 (5 bases). The sequence was collected from a woman aged 18-29 years in good health. Sequenced: PBMCs. The CDR3 nucleotides are TGCGCCAGCAGCTTAGGGGCTTTGAACACTGAAGCTTTCTTT. Its translation: CASSLGALNTEAFF. Filled out from reference TRBV5-1 and TRBJ1-1, the complete variable domain reads KAGVTQTPRYLIKTRGQQVTLSCSPISGHRSVSWYQQTPGQGLQFLFEYFSETQRNKGNFPGRFSGRQFSNSRSEMNVSTLELGDSALYLCASSLGALNTEAFFGQGTRLTVV.